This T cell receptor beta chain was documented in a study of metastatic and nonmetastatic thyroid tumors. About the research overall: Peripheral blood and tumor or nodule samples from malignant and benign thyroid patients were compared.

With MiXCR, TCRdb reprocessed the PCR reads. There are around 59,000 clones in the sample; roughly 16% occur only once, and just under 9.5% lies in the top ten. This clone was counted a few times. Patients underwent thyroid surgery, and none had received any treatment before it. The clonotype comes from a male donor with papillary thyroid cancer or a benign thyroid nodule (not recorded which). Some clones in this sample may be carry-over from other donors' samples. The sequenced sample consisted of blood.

CDR3: CASILPEGTPNTGELFF. CDR3 in DNA: TGTGCCAGCATTTTGCCTGAAGGGACACCGAACACCGGGGAGCTGTTTTTT. V usage is TRBV6-1 and J usage is TRBJ2-2, with a tentative D call TRBD1 (6 bases). This CDR3 has 17 amino acids. Trimming cost V 7 bases and J 0 bases, with 18 bases left between them. Germline loops: CDR1 MNHNS, CDR2 SASEGT.